These 22 T cell receptor beta chains were all obtained from the same sample, sequenced in a study of shared clonotypes between healthy human individuals. The table came from immunoSEQ multiplex PCR; TCRdb's copy has only in-frame clones and leaves some out. The sample has under 1,100,000 clones; more than 75% are singletons. Material for sequencing was memory CD4+ T cells from PBMCs. The subset denotes: CD45RA-negative fraction. These receptors all stem from a man between 18 and 35 years old in good health. Some clones in this sample may be carry-over from other donors' samples.

This clone has more than one count but fewer than ten. The chain couples TRBV19 to TRBJ1-1, with 8 bases matching TRBD1. This CDR3 has 14 residues. The junction had 7 bases not matched to a gene; V was cut back by 5 bases and J by 5 bases. CDR1 and CDR2 (germline): LNHDA, SQIVND (reference sequence). The CDR3 region is CASSFGQGRTEAFF. CDR3 DNA: TGTGCCAGTAGTTTTGGACAGGGTAGGACTGAAGCTTTCTTT.

This chain connects TRBV5-1 to TRBJ2-7, with 7 bases aligning to TRBD1. Germline V gene data show CDR1 as SGHRS and CDR2 as YFSETQ. The CDR3 covers 16 residues. V shed 2 bases and J 3 bases; nucleotides not matched to a gene: 11. CDR3 loop: CASSFDSRQGVYEQYF. CDR3 nucleotides: TGCGCCAGCAGCTTTGACTCCCGACAGGGAGTCTACGAGCAGTACTTC.

There are a few counts of this clone. The V and J genes are TRBV29-1 and TRBJ1-2, with 8 positions matching TRBD1. The V segment lost 5 bases and the J segment 8 bases; nucleotides outside the gene matches: 10. The CDR3 totals 13 residues. Germline assignment: CDR1 SQVTM and CDR2 ANQGSEA. The CDR3 nucleotides are TGCAGCGTTTGGAGACAGGGGCTGGAAGGCTACACCTTC. Translated, it gives CSVWRQGLEGYTF.

The genes are TRBV5-3 and TRBJ1-1; D possibly corresponds to TRBD1 (5 bases). TRBV5-3 is known as an ORF, though its function is uncertain. V lost 7 bases to trimming and J lost 11 bases, with 15 bases between them. This CDR3 is 11 amino acids long. In DNA form, the CDR3 reads TGTGCCAGATCCCGGGGCTTCGGGGCTTTCTTT. It encodes CARSRGFGAFF.

This chain uses TRBV7-2 with TRBJ2-3; unclear D gene. The V gene's germline CDR1 is SGHTA and CDR2 FQGNSA. Trimming removed 1 base from V and 12 bases from J, with 20 bases in between. This CDR3 region has 15 residues. CDR3 residues: CASSLDLASAVRQYF. The DNA of the CDR3 is TGTGCCAGCAGCTTAGATCTCGCGTCTGCGGTACGACAGTATTTT. Using reference TRBV7-2 and TRBJ2-3 for the parts outside the CDR3, the full variable domain is GAGVSQSPSNKVTEKGKDVELRCDPISGHTALYWYRQSLGQGLEFLIYFQGNSAPDKSGLPSDRFSAERTGGSVSTLTIQRTQQEDSAVYLCASSLDLASAVRQYFGPGTRLTVL.

In its sample, this clone was seen once. The chain employs TRBV27 and TRBJ2-4; D unresolved. The CDR3 runs to 14 residues. Looked up from germline, CDR1 is MNHEY and CDR2 is SMNVEV (reference sequence). Trimming pared 6 bases from V and 0 bases from J, leaving 9 bases between. The CDR3, as DNA: TGTGCCAGCAGGGCCCTATCAGCCAAAAACATTCAGTACTTC. Encoded protein: CASRALSAKNIQYF.

The rearrangement uses TRBV9 and TRBJ2-7; TRBD2 matches at 8 bases. J was trimmed by 6 bases and V by 3 bases; bases with no gene match: 11. Germline-derived CDR1 and CDR2 are SGDLS and YYNGEE. The length of the CDR3 is 15 residues. CDR3 coding DNA: TGTGCCAGCAGCGCCAGAGCGGGAGCCGATCCCGAGCAGTACTTC. Residues: CASSARAGADPEQYF.

The chain is built from TRBV5-4 and TRBJ1-1; D perhaps matches TRBD1 (6 bases). The CDR3 spans 15 residues. Trimming removed 3 bases at V and 4 bases at J, with 16 bases between. From germline, CDR1 is SGHNT and CDR2 YYREEE (reference sequence). This chain's CDR3 is CASSSGGGAGTEAFF. The CDR3 DNA follows: TGTGCCAGCAGCTCTGGTGGGGGGGCGGGCACTGAAGCTTTCTTT.

The gene calls are TRBV9 and TRBJ1-3, with 7 nucleotides matching TRBD1. Germline CDR1 and CDR2: SGDLS and YYNGEE. V was pared by 3 bases and J by 0 bases, with 6 bases of the junction left unmatched. The CDR3 contains 16 residues. The CDR3: CASSAGGRYSGNTIYF. The DNA of the CDR3 is TGTGCCAGCAGCGCAGGGGGTCGGTACTCTGGAAACACCATATATTTT.

The chain joins TRBV18 to TRBJ2-4; TRBD1 agrees at 7 bases. The germline gives CDR1 KGHSH, CDR2 LQKENI. V trimming: 5 bases; J trimming: 9 bases; junction bases outside the gene matches: 7. The CDR3 runs 13 residues. The CDR3 here is CASSDGQVAIQYF. The DNA for the CDR3 is TGTGCCAGCTCAGACGGACAGGTGGCCATTCAGTACTTC.

This rearrangement joins TRBV7-9 to TRBJ1-3; D is unresolved. This CDR3 is 15 amino acids long. The V end lost 5 bases, the J end lost 0 bases, and 11 bases lay between the germline ends. Germline CDR1 is SEHNR and CDR2 is FQNEAQ (reference sequence). Here the CDR3 DNA reads TGTGCCAGCAGCCTGGGCCAGAGCTCTGGAAACACCATATATTTT. Amino acid sequence: CASSLGQSSGNTIYF.

This sequence joins TRBV27 and TRBJ2-4; 9 nucleotides line up with TRBD2. This CDR3 region has 14 residues. CDR1 is MNHEY, CDR2 SMNVEV, per germline (reference sequence). With V trimmed by 8 bases and J by 5 bases, 7 bases remained unmatched. In DNA, the CDR3 is TGTGCCAGCGGGGAGAAGCGGGAGGAAAACATTCAGTACTTC. Protein sequence: CASGEKREENIQYF.

The J gene is TRBJ2-5, the V gene TRBV7-9, with D perhaps given as TRBD1 or TRBD2 (5 bases each). Germline CDR1 reads SEHNR; CDR2 reads FQNEAQ (reference sequence). Trimming took 3 bases from V and 5 from J, leaving 16 bases between them. The CDR3 sequence is 15 residues long. This CDR3 is CASSLVVGAGETQYF. The CDR3 region has the DNA TGTGCCAGCAGCTTGGTGGTAGGGGCGGGTGAGACCCAGTACTTC.

The J gene is TRBJ1-2, the V gene TRBV28; D call uncertain. CDR1 and CDR2 (germline): MDHEN, SYDVKM. Trimming took off 5 bases at V and 5 bases at J, with 15 bases between the two ends. The CDR3 totals 14 residues. The DNA of the CDR3 is TGTGCCAGCAGTGGTATAGGCCGTAGGTATGGCTACACCTTC. Protein sequence: CASSGIGRRYGYTF.

The J gene is TRBJ2-1, the V gene TRBV10-2; 7 bases are shared with TRBD2. J gave up 6 bases and V 8 bases, and 10 bases lay outside the gene matches. CDR3 length: 14 residues. Germline V lookup: CDR1 WSHSY, CDR2 SAAADI. The CDR3 DNA follows: TGCGCCAGCGCCGGACTAGGAAGGGGCAATGAGCAGTTCTTC. It translates to CASAGLGRGNEQFF.

V gene TRBV9 combines with J gene TRBJ2-7; 8 bases are a match to TRBD2. The junction had 12 bases not matched to a gene; V was cut back by 4 bases and J by 3 bases. The CDR3 has 16 residues. CDR1 SGDLS and CDR2 YYNGEE come from the germline V gene. CDR3 DNA sequence: TGTGCCAGCAGCTCCACCGTGGGGGGACTAGTCTACGAGCAGTACTTC. Translating gives CASSSTVGGLVYEQYF.

As to this clone: The same CDR3 is also encoded by other DNA sequences in this sample. V usage is TRBV27 and J usage is TRBJ1-2, with D unresolved. CDR3 length equals 13 residues. Germline assignment: CDR1 MNHEY and CDR2 SMNVEV (reference sequence). V was shortened by 3 bases and J by 4 bases, with 9 bases between the two germline ends. This chain's CDR3 is CASSLGGGYGYTF. In DNA form, the CDR3 reads TGTGCCAGCAGTTTGGGAGGCGGCTATGGCTACACCTTC.

The V call is TRBV30, the J call TRBJ2-6; tentative D call: TRBD2 (7 bases). Trimming removed 5 bases at V and 3 bases at J, with 11 bases between. The CDR3 runs to 14 residues. Germline V gene lookup returns CDR1 GTSNPN and CDR2 SVGIG (reference sequence). This CDR3 is CAWYGGLGANVLTF. CDR3 nucleotide sequence: TGTGCCTGGTACGGGGGGCTTGGGGCCAACGTCCTGACTTTC.

This clone has more than one count but fewer than ten. V gene TRBV4-2 combines with J gene TRBJ2-7, with a possible D match to TRBD1 (5 bases). Trimming shortened V by 4 bases and J by 5 bases, and 18 bases separated the two germline ends. This CDR3 has 15 residues. CDR1 is LGHNA and CDR2 is YNFKEQ in the germline V gene. The CDR3 loop reads CASSPQGTRGDEQYF. In DNA form, the CDR3 reads TGTGCCAGCAGCCCCCAGGGCACCCGAGGAGACGAGCAGTACTTC.

This clone has just a few counts. The chain is built from TRBV11-2 and TRBJ1-3; D is unclear. V was pared by 1 base and J by 2 bases, with 6 bases between. Germline V gene data show CDR1 as SGHAT and CDR2 as FQNNGV. The CDR3 has 14 residues. The CDR3 nucleotides are TGTGCCAGCAGCTTAGTGGCAGCTGGAAACACCATATATTTT. This codes for CASSLVAAGNTIYF.

A word on this clone: This may come from a read error, since a much larger clone is one base off. V is TRBV30 and J is TRBJ2-3, with D hard to call. There are 16 residues in the CDR3. CDR1 and CDR2 (germline): GTSNPN, SVGIG (reference sequence). V lost 2 bases, J lost 6 bases, and 21 bases lay in between. The CDR3 reads CAWSTLDLRSADTQYF. CDR3 coding DNA: TGTGCCTGGAGTACATTGGACCTTCGTTCAGCTGATACGCAGTATTTT. The whole variable domain, remainder taken from reference TRBV30 and TRBJ2-3, is SQTIHQWPATLVQPVGSPLSLECTVEGTSNPNLYWYRQAAGRGLQLLFYSVGIGQISSEVPQNLSASRPQDRQFILSSKKLLLSDSGFYLCAWSTLDLRSADTQYFGPGTRLTVL.

V usage is TRBV25-1 and J usage is TRBJ2-7; tentative D call: TRBD2 (7 bases). Per germline, CDR1 MGHDK and CDR2 SYGVNS. This CDR3 has 15 amino acids. V was pared by 6 bases and J by 1 base, with 16 bases between. The CDR3 protein is CASSDARGASYEQYF. CDR3 nucleotide sequence: TGTGCCAGCAGCGACGCCCGGGGGGCATCCTACGAGCAGTACTTC.